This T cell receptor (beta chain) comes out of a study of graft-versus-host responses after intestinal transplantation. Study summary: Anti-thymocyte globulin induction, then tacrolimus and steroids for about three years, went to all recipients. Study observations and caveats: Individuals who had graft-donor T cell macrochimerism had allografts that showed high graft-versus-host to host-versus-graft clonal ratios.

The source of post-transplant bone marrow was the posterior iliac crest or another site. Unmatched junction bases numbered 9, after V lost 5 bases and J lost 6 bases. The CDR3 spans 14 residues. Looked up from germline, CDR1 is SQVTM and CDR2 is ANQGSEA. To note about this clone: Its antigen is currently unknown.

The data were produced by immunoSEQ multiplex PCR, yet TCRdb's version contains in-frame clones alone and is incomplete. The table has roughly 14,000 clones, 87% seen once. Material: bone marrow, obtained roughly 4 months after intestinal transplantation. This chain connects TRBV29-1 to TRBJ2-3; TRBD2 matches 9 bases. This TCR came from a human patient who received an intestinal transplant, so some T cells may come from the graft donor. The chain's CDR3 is CSVRLAEDWDTQYF. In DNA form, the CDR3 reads TGCAGCGTTAGACTAGCGGAGGATTGGGATACGCAGTATTTT.